The 10 T cell receptor beta chains listed next were all sequenced from one sample in a study of cytomegalovirus exposure and HLA in healthy donors (dated by TCRdb to 2016 to 2017). Receptor amplification or capture employed the immunoSEQ multiplex PCR assay. The multiplex PCR relied on a mix of 60 forward primers for TCR Vbeta segments and 13 reverse primers for TCR Jbeta segments. This is the immuneACCESS table as TCRdb keeps it, with only in-frame sequences that have V and J called. A part of the clones is gone; compared with another copy, unresolved V genes explain less than half, and the rest is unexplained. This sample gives roughly 140,000 clones in total; roughly 80% of them show up just once. The ten largest clones capture under 8% of the sample. Sequenced material: PBMCs. These receptors were collected from a woman between 45 and 65 years old in good health and CMV-seropositive.

The chain employs TRBV10-2 and TRBJ2-7; tentatively, D is TRBD1 (5 bases). The V gene lost 4 bases and the J gene lost 6 bases, with 13 bases spanning the gap. The CDR3 covers 13 residues. CDR1 and CDR2 from the germline V gene are WSHSY and SAAADI. The CDR3 bases are TGCGCCAGCAGTGGGAAAACAGGCCGCGAGCAGTACTTC. Protein: CASSGKTGREQYF.

The genes are TRBV7-2 and TRBJ1-2; D might be TRBD1 (6 bases). Per germline, CDR1 SGHTA and CDR2 FQGNSA. This CDR3 comprises 12 residues. With 7 bases removed from V and 4 bases from J, the gap between germline ends came to 10 bases. The CDR3 DNA is TGTGCCAGCACCGACAGGAGCTATGGCTACACCTTC. This sequence encodes CASTDRSYGYTF. Drawing the rest from reference TRBV7-2 and TRBJ1-2, the complete variable domain is GAGVSQSPSNKVTEKGKDVELRCDPISGHTALYWYRQSLGQGLEFLIYFQGNSAPDKSGLPSDRFSAERTGGSVSTLTIQRTQQEDSAVYLCASTDRSYGYTFGSGTRLTVV.

The V and J genes are TRBV21-1 and TRBJ1-5; TRBD1, the table's D call, was not compared with the DNA. TRBV21-1 is an annotated pseudogene. The CDR3 is 15 residues long. CDR3 in amino acids: CASSKLRGSNQPQHF. CDR3 DNA sequence: TGTGCCAGCAGCAAATTAAGGGGTAGCAATCAGCCCCAGCATTTT.

The chain links TRBV6-5 to TRBJ1-1; 9 bases align to TRBD1. Germline V CDR1 and CDR2: MNHEY, SVGAGI. With 6 bases clipped from V and 7 bases from J, the junction kept 6 bases outside the gene matches. This CDR3 is built from 13 residues. CDR3 amino acids: CASSITGGFEAFF. CDR3 in DNA: TGTGCCAGCAGCATAACAGGGGGCTTTGAAGCTTTCTTT.

This clone was picked up a small number of times. The chain couples TRBV7-2 to TRBJ2-5, with 10 bases identical to TRBD1. Judging by the DNA end, TRBJ2-7 fits better; the J call may be wrong. The length of the CDR3 is 16 residues. Per the germline V gene, CDR1 is SGHTA and CDR2 is FQGNSA. As DNA, the CDR3 is TGTGCCAGCAGCTTAGCAGGGGGACAGGGGAGGTACGAGCAGTACTTC. This codes for CASSLAGGQGRYEQYF.

The J gene is TRBJ2-5, the V gene TRBV9, with a tentative D call TRBD1 (6 bases). The V end lost 4 bases, the J end lost 5 bases, and 24 bases lay between the germline ends. The CDR3 is made up of 17 amino acids. CDR1 is SGDLS, CDR2 YYNGEE, per germline. The CDR3 reads CASSHPGGSPHSETQYF. In DNA form, the CDR3 reads TGTGCCAGCAGCCACCCTGGGGGCTCCCCACACAGTGAGACCCAGTACTTC.

V gene TRBV5-1 combines with J gene TRBJ2-1; 7 bases are a match to TRBD1. Germline-derived CDR1 and CDR2 are SGHRS and YFSETQ. The CDR3 sequence is 14 residues long. Trimming took 0 bases from V and 9 from J; bases not matched to a gene: 6. The CDR3 loop is CASSLALGGSEQFF. The CDR3 bases are TGCGCCAGCAGCTTGGCCCTAGGGGGCAGTGAGCAGTTCTTC.

The V call is TRBV7-2, the J call TRBJ1-2; 11 bases fit TRBD1. CDR1 is SGHTA, CDR2 FQGNSA, per germline. Trimming cost V 4 bases and J 8 bases; bases outside gene matches: 9. The CDR3 totals 15 residues. The CDR3 nucleotides read TGTGCCAGCAGCTCCGGGACAGGGGGTTTTTACGGCTACACCTTC. Amino acid sequence: CASSSGTGGFYGYTF. The full variable domain, in which reference TRBV7-2 and TRBJ1-2 provide the parts outside the CDR3, is GAGVSQSPSNKVTEKGKDVELRCDPISGHTALYWYRQSLGQGLEFLIYFQGNSAPDKSGLPSDRFSAERTGGSVSTLTIQRTQQEDSAVYLCASSSGTGGFYGYTFGSGTRLTVV.

DNA of the CDR3: TGTGCCAGCAGTCCTGGGACTGTGGGCTACACCTTC. Translation gives CASSPGTVGYTF. The rearrangement uses TRBV7-9 and TRBJ1-2, with a weak D call TRBD1 (5 bases). The ends were cut back, 6 bases at V and 8 bases at J, with 13 bases in the middle. The CDR3 has 12 residues. Germline V lookup: CDR1 SEHNR, CDR2 FQNEAQ (reference sequence).

J is TRBJ2-3 and V is TRBV10-1; TRBD2 might be the D (5 bases). CDR1 is WNHNN and CDR2 is SYGVQD in the germline V gene (reference sequence). The ends were cut back, 4 bases at V and 5 bases at J, with 16 bases in the middle. The CDR3 totals 15 residues. CDR3 loop: CASSAGLAEIDTQYF. The CDR3 region has the DNA TGCGCCAGCAGTGCCGGGCTAGCAGAAATAGATACGCAGTATTTT.